A single sample gave rise to the 25 T cell receptor beta chains below, sequenced in a study of CD8+ T cells in alopecia areata. cDNA serving as the sequencing template came from extracted, reverse transcribed RNA. Sequenced by immunoSEQ multiplex PCR; TCRdb stores in-frame clones only, minus some. In the table there are roughly 120,000 clones, roughly 60% of which are singletons. Stated treatment: oral pan-JAK inhibitor, 5-10 mg twice daily. The sample here was CD8+ T cells sorted from blood, taken at week 4, from a patient treated with tofacitinib. Every receptor here comes from a human donor with alopecia areata.

This clone was recorded a few times. This sequence joins TRBV29-1 and TRBJ2-7; possibly TRBD1 for D (5 bases). V lost 0 bases and J 9 bases, leaving 15 bases between the germline ends. Germline V CDR1 and CDR2: SQVTM, ANQGSEA. CDR3 length: 13 amino acids. CDR3 coding DNA: TGCAGCGTTGAAGATGGGAAAGACAGTGGGCAGTACTTC. Translating it yields CSVEDGKDSGQYF.

CDR3 DNA sequence: TGCGCCAGCAGCCATGGAACAGGGTATGAGCAGTTCTTC. This sequence encodes CASSHGTGYEQFF. The chain is built from TRBV4-1 and TRBJ2-1, with D possibly being TRBD1 (6 bases). Deletions cut 3 bases from V and 8 bases from J, with 11 bases between. The germline gives CDR1 MGHRA, CDR2 YSYEKL. CDR3 length: 13 amino acids.

This clone has more than one count but fewer than ten. The chain carries TRBV29-1 and TRBJ2-7; TRBD1 agrees at 9 bases. This CDR3 contains 13 residues. CDR1 is SQVTM and CDR2 is ANQGSEA in the germline V gene. V shed 7 bases, J shed 2 bases, and the junction held 6 bases outside the gene matches. The CDR3 spells CSARDRVTYEQYF. The CDR3 DNA follows: TGCAGCGCCCGGGACAGGGTGACCTACGAGCAGTACTTC.

This chain links TRBV27 with TRBJ1-2; 8 bases fit TRBD1. V lost 4 bases to trimming and J lost 0 bases; unmatched junction nucleotides: 7. CDR1 MNHEY and CDR2 SMNVEV come from the germline V gene (reference sequence). This CDR3 has 16 residues. The CDR3: CASSSLSGGSNYGYTF. The CDR3 DNA is TGTGCCAGCAGTTCCCTGTCAGGGGGCTCTAACTATGGCTACACCTTC.

The chain employs TRBV29-1 and TRBJ2-7; D gene unclear. This CDR3 has 13 residues. Trimming took off 7 bases at V and 0 bases at J, with 13 bases between the two ends. CDR1 is SQVTM, CDR2 ANQGSEA, per germline. CDR3 nucleotides: TGCAGCGCTATTAGTGAGTCCTCCTACGAGCAGTACTTC. As protein: CSAISESSYEQYF.

This clone was detected a few times. The chain uses TRBV6-6 and TRBJ2-3; D is ambiguous. The length of the CDR3 is 14 residues. The V end lost 7 bases, the J end lost 2 bases, and 13 bases lay between the germline ends. Germline loops: CDR1 MNHNY, CDR2 SVGAGI (reference sequence). CDR3 loop: CASTRDGYTDTQYF. The CDR3 DNA sequence: TGTGCCAGCACCAGAGACGGCTACACAGATACGCAGTATTTT.

This clone was seen more than once but under ten times. This sequence joins TRBV7-9 and TRBJ1-2, with unresolved D. The V gene lost 6 bases and the J gene lost 2 bases, with 7 bases spanning the gap. This CDR3 contains 12 residues. CDR1 is SEHNR and CDR2 is FQNEAQ in the germline V gene (reference sequence). The CDR3 DNA reads TGTGCCAGCAGATTGGACAACTATGGCTACACCTTC. Translating gives CASRLDNYGYTF. Full variable domain (rest looked up from reference TRBV7-9 and TRBJ1-2): DTGVSQNPRHKITKRGQNVTFRCDPISEHNRLYWYRQTLGQGPEFLTYFQNEAQLEKSRLLSDRFSAERPKGSFSTLEIQRTEQGDSAMYLCASRLDNYGYTFGSGTRLTVV.

The genes are TRBV30 and TRBJ1-6; D is possibly TRBD1 (5 bases). This CDR3 is 14 amino acids long. Germline assignment: CDR1 GTSNPN and CDR2 SVGIG (reference sequence). Trimming took 3 bases from V and 5 from J, leaving 11 bases between them. The CDR3 sequence is CAWSPGTDNSPLHF. As DNA, the CDR3 is TGTGCCTGGAGCCCCGGGACGGATAATTCACCCCTCCACTTT.

The V call is TRBV23-1, the J call TRBJ1-2; TRBD1 matches 7 bases. TRBV23-1 is an ORF, with its function uncertain. Trimming cost V 6 bases and J 4 bases; bases outside gene matches: 5. The CDR3 extends over 13 amino acids. The CDR3 nucleotides are TGCGCCAGCAGCCTGACAGGGATCTATGGCTACACCTTC. Encoded protein: CASSLTGIYGYTF.

The chain joins TRBV29-1 to TRBJ2-5; possible D gene TRBD2, 6 bases. Germline V CDR1 and CDR2: SQVTM, ANQGSEA. Trimming cost V 6 bases and J 0 bases, with 17 bases left between them. This CDR3 region has 15 residues. CDR3 nucleotide sequence: TGCAGCGTCCTGGGGCGGGGAAGGTACCAAGAGACCCAGTACTTC. It encodes CSVLGRGRYQETQYF.

The chain is built from TRBV7-9 and TRBJ2-2; tentatively, D is TRBD1 or TRBD2 (5 bases each). Trimming stripped 6 bases from V and 0 bases from J, with 11 bases between. The V gene's germline CDR1 is SEHNR and CDR2 FQNEAQ (reference sequence). This CDR3 contains 15 residues. CDR3 in DNA: TGTGCCAGCAGAACAGGCGGGTCGAACACCGGGGAGCTGTTTTTT. It codes for CASRTGGSNTGELFF.

The chain links TRBV25-1 to TRBJ1-1; D is ambiguous. V was pared by 3 bases and J by 3 bases, with 5 bases between. Germline loops: CDR1 MGHDK, CDR2 SYGVNS. The CDR3 runs to 12 residues. CDR3 bases: TGTGCCAGCAGTGACAGCTACACTGAAGCTTTCTTT. Protein sequence: CASSDSYTEAFF.

This clone was seen just once. CDR3 nucleotide sequence: TGCGCCAGCAGTCCCCATGGACAGGAAAAGGGAATGAACACTGAAGCTTTCTTT. Protein: CASSPHGQEKGMNTEAFF. The chain is built from TRBV23-1 and TRBJ1-1; TRBD1 aligns across 7 bases. TRBV23-1 is placed among ORFs of uncertain function. The CDR3 is 18 amino acids. J was trimmed by 0 bases and V by 4 bases; bases with no gene match: 14.

The rearrangement joins TRBV4-1 to TRBJ2-1, with D perhaps TRBD2 (5 bases). The CDR3 runs 15 residues. CDR1 MGHRA and CDR2 YSYEKL come from the germline V gene. Trimming removed 4 bases at V and 3 bases at J, with 13 bases between. Here the CDR3 DNA reads TGCGCCAGCAGCCTCGAGCGGAGCAGCTACAATGAGCAGTTCTTC. Its protein product is CASSLERSSYNEQFF.

This clone was picked up a small number of times. V gene TRBV27 combines with J gene TRBJ2-7; possibly TRBD2 for D (6 bases). The germline V gene encodes CDR1 MNHEY and CDR2 SMNVEV (reference sequence). The CDR3 runs to 13 residues. The V end lost 8 bases, the J end lost 3 bases, and 14 bases lay between the germline ends. The DNA of the CDR3 is TGTGCCAGCGGAGGCGGGGTGGGCTACGAGCAGTACTTC. As protein: CASGGGVGYEQYF.

CDR3 in amino acids: CSVEDSYEQYF. The CDR3 DNA reads as TGCAGCGTTGAAGACAGCTACGAGCAGTACTTC. V is TRBV29-1 and J is TRBJ2-7; no reliable D call. V was pared by 0 bases and J by 3 bases, with 3 bases between. Per the germline V gene, CDR1 is SQVTM and CDR2 is ANQGSEA. The CDR3 length is 11 residues.

The chain carries TRBV29-1 and TRBJ1-2, with D possibly matching TRBD1 (6 bases). V was shortened by 3 bases and J by 7 bases, with 15 bases between the two germline ends. Germline assignment: CDR1 SQVTM and CDR2 ANQGSEA. CDR3 length: 13 amino acids. The CDR3 protein is CSVDPSGETGYTF. The CDR3 DNA reads as TGCAGCGTTGACCCGTCAGGGGAGACTGGCTACACCTTC.

The J gene is TRBJ2-6, the V gene TRBV5-4; 7 nucleotides agree with TRBD1. This CDR3 contains 18 residues. Germline values: CDR1 SGHNT, CDR2 YYREEE (reference sequence). The J segment lost 0 bases and the V segment lost 2 bases, leaving 8 bases of the junction unmatched. In DNA form, the CDR3 reads TGTGCCAGCAGCTTCGGACAGGTCGCAGTCTCTGGGGCCAACGTCCTGACTTTC. This gives the protein CASSFGQVAVSGANVLTF.

The chain joins TRBV4-1 to TRBJ1-1; D not certain. CDR1 and CDR2 (germline): MGHRA, YSYEKL. With 2 bases removed from V and 2 bases from J, the gap between germline ends came to 9 bases. The CDR3 covers 14 residues. CDR3 sequence: CASSQQEGNTEAFF. DNA of the CDR3: TGCGCCAGCAGCCAACAAGAGGGTAACACTGAAGCTTTCTTT.

The chain couples TRBV5-6 to TRBJ1-5, with D possibly being TRBD1 (6 bases). The germline V gene encodes CDR1 SGHDT and CDR2 YYEEEE. The CDR3 totals 14 residues. V was cut by 0 bases and J by 3 bases, with 7 bases left in between. The CDR3 nucleotides are TGTGCCAGCAGCTTGGAGGGGGACAATCAGCCCCAGCATTTT. This encodes CASSLEGDNQPQHF.

The gene calls are TRBV7-2 and TRBJ1-5; D is unclear. The CDR3 is 15 amino acids. V lost 5 bases and J lost 0, with 11 bases in between. Germline loops: CDR1 SGHTA, CDR2 FQGNSA. The CDR3 DNA follows: TGTGCCAGCAGCCCATCTGACTATAGCAATCAGCCCCAGCATTTT. Its translation is CASSPSDYSNQPQHF.

About this clone itself: This same CDR3 is encoded by further DNA sequences in the sample. The CDR3 sequence: CAWTTGDGYTF. The CDR3 coding sequence is TGTGCCTGGACGACAGGGGACGGCTACACCTTC. The rearrangement links TRBV30 to TRBJ1-2, with 8 bases aligning to TRBD1. V gave up 4 bases and J gave up 8 bases; unmatched junction bases: 3. From germline, CDR1 is GTSNPN and CDR2 SVGIG (reference sequence). The CDR3 has 11 residues.

The chain carries TRBV27 and TRBJ2-1; 11 bases align to TRBD2. From germline, CDR1 is MNHEY and CDR2 SMNVEV (reference sequence). The CDR3 is 14 residues long. With V trimmed by 3 bases and J by 9 bases, 4 bases remained unmatched. The CDR3 sequence: CASSFAGLAAEQFF. DNA of the CDR3: TGTGCCAGCAGTTTCGCGGGACTAGCGGCTGAGCAGTTCTTC.

Here the CDR3 DNA reads TGCAGCGTTCCAGGGGATAGCTCCTACAATGAGCAGTTCTTC. It specifies CSVPGDSSYNEQFF. This chain connects TRBV29-1 to TRBJ2-1, with D maybe TRBD1 (6 bases). Germline CDR1 reads SQVTM; CDR2 reads ANQGSEA. The CDR3 contains 14 residues. Deletions cut 5 bases from V and 0 bases from J, with 11 bases between.

This clone was seen once. The rearrangement joins TRBV30 to TRBJ1-2; D is unresolved. The ends were cut back, 3 bases at V and 5 bases at J, with 16 bases in the middle. This CDR3 comprises 14 residues. CDR1 and CDR2 (germline): GTSNPN, SVGIG (reference sequence). The CDR3 spells CAWSPTSSYYGYTF. The DNA of the CDR3 is TGTGCCTGGAGCCCAACAAGCAGTTATTATGGCTACACCTTC.